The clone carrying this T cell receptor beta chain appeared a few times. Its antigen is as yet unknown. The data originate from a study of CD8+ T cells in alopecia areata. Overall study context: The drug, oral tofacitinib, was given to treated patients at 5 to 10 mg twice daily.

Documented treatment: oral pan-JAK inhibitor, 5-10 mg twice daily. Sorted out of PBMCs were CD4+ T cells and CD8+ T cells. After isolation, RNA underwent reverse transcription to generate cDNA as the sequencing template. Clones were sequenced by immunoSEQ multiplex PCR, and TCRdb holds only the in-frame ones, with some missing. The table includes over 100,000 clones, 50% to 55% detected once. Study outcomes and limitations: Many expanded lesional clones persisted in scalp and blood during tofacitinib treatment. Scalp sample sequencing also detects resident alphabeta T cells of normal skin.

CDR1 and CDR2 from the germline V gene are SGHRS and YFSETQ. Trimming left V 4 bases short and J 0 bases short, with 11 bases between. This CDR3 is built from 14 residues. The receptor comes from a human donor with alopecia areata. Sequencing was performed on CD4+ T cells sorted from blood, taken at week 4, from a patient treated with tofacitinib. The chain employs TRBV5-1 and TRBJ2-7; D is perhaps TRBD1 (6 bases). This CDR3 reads CASSPGQRSYEQYF. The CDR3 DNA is TGCGCCAGCAGCCCAGGACAGCGCTCCTACGAGCAGTACTTC.